What follows is one T cell receptor beta chain and its context. This CDR3 is built from 15 residues. Trimming took 0 bases from V and 0 from J, leaving 8 bases between them. Germline V gives CDR1 MNHEY, CDR2 SVGAGI. The source of the sample is a study of blood T cell repertoires in COVID-19. Study background: Sample material is recorded as cDNA or gDNA derived from T cells, B-cell-depleted T cells, or PBMCs.

Sequencing used immunoSEQ multiplex PCR; TCRdb keeps in-frame clones, though not all of them. The top ten clones hold approximately 40% of a sample with 110,000 to 150,000 clones, approximately 84% of them seen once. The chain has TRBV6-5 and TRBJ1-1; perhaps TRBD1 as D (5 bases). This clonotype originated in a human donor in a cohort sampled during active COVID-19. The sequencing sample was made of peripheral blood. CDR3 residues: CASSYSAGLNTEAFF. The CDR3 region has the DNA TGTGCCAGCAGTTACTCGGCGGGACTGAACACTGAAGCTTTCTTT.